This T cell receptor beta chain was identified in a study of memory CD4+ T cells and cytomegalovirus serostatus. Sequencing was performed with immunoSEQ multiplex PCR; in TCRdb, only in-frame clones are kept and a portion is missing. Of about 75,000 clones listed, about 73% are singletons. CDR3 length: 11 residues. V was trimmed by 2 bases and J by 3 bases, leaving 2 bases between them. From germline, CDR1 is MNHNS and CDR2 SASEGT. The sort gate was single viable CD3+CD4+CD8-CD45RO+ cells for memory CD4+ T cells. This sequence originates from an adult in good health and CMV-seropositive. V and J are TRBV6-1 and TRBJ2-7, with D uncertain. Source material: memory CD4+ T cells from blood. CDR3 loop: CASSEIYEQYF. The DNA of the CDR3 is TGTGCCAGCAGTGAAATCTACGAGCAGTACTTC.